This T cell receptor beta chain comes out of a study of shared clonotypes between healthy human individuals. Broader study findings: Generally, naive subsets (rather than memory subsets) showed larger estimated richness.

Each PCR replicate from the sorted subsets contained 150 to 250 ng DNA, which is about 30,000 T cell genomes. Clones were sequenced by immunoSEQ multiplex PCR, and TCRdb holds only the in-frame ones, with some missing. Seen here are about 1 million clones, 60% to 80% observed once, and the top ten hold over 1.3%. As for this clone: No antigen is known for it.

Germline CDR1 SGHRS, CDR2 YFSETQ. V gave up 2 bases and J gave up 3 bases; unmatched junction bases: 8. The CDR3 contains 16 residues. The chain combines TRBV5-1 with TRBJ2-3; TRBD2 aligns across 8 bases. Sequenced material: memory CD4+ T cells sorted from blood. As for subset: CD45RA-negative fraction. The clonotype was recovered from a man younger than 30 in good health. Here the CDR3 reads CASSFGAGGRTDTQYF. Written as DNA, the CDR3 is TGCGCCAGCAGCTTCGGTGCGGGAGGAAGGACAGATACGCAGTATTTT. Looking up the rest from reference TRBV5-1 and TRBJ2-3 gives the full variable domain: KAGVTQTPRYLIKTRGQQVTLSCSPISGHRSVSWYQQTPGQGLQFLFEYFSETQRNKGNFPGRFSGRQFSNSRSEMNVSTLELGDSALYLCASSFGAGGRTDTQYFGPGTRLTVL.